This T cell receptor beta chain was sequenced for a study of siplizumab effects on memory and regulatory T cells. Looked up from germline, CDR1 is MGHRA and CDR2 is YSYEKL. CDR3 length: 15 amino acids. The V and J ends lost 4 bases and 1 base, in that order; junction bases with no gene match: 4. Produced via immunoSEQ multiplex PCR; TCRdb's table is partial and in-frame only. The data contain over 60,000 clones, about 90% of them singletons. The sample taken for sequencing was CD8+ T cells sorted from blood. This TCR came from a human donor in good health. V is TRBV4-1 and J is TRBJ2-3, with 8 nucleotides matching TRBD1. The CDR3 protein is CASSLRGLGTDTQYF. The CDR3 DNA sequence: TGCGCCAGCAGCCTCAGGGGGCTCGGCACAGATACGCAGTATTTT.